This T cell receptor (beta chain) comes out of a study of blood T cells in healthy people across ages. Combining a sample-barcoded 5' primer with a J-beta primer mix, a second PCR ran for about 6 to 11 cycles. TCRdb used MiXCR to reprocess the 5' RACE reads, holding one entry per CDR3 protein. The sample yields roughly 640,000 distinct CDR3 sequences, about 30% seen once. The V gene lost 5 bases and the J gene lost 4 bases, with 17 bases spanning the gap. Germline CDR1 SGHTA, CDR2 FQGTGA. The CDR3 extends over 15 amino acids. This clonotype was counted at least ten times. The sequenced sample consisted of blood. The sequence was collected from a woman aged 80 or older in good health. The V and J genes are TRBV7-3 and TRBJ1-1; D is uncertain. CDR3 in amino acids: CASSPEPSWSTEAFF. CDR3 DNA: TGTGCCAGCAGCCCCGAGCCGTCCTGGAGCACTGAAGCTTTCTTT. The full variable domain, rest sourced from reference TRBV7-3 and TRBJ1-1, is GAGVSQTPSNKVTEKGKYVELRCDPISGHTALYWYRQSLGQGPEFLIYFQGTGAADDSGLPNDRFFAVRPEGSVSTLKIQRTERGDSAVYLCASSPEPSWSTEAFFGQGTRLTVV.